These T cell receptor beta chains were read from a single sample in a study of blood T cell repertoires in COVID-19. Libraries were prepared by immunoSEQ multiplex PCR; TCRdb keeps only in-frame clonotypes and omits some of them. The sample lists around 200,000 clones; roughly 88% were seen once. The sample consisted of peripheral blood. The receptor set was obtained from a woman older than 75 with acute or convalescent COVID-19. Each CDR3 is given with its conserved first and last residue. The D gene is left open where the match is weak. Size tells how often a clone was seen (once, few, many) or the class of an expanded clone, and some rows leave it out.

j_call	d_call	clone_size	v_call	cdr3_nt	cdr3_aa
TRBJ2-7	TRBD2	few	TRBV7-8	TGTGCCAGCAGCTTAGCGCTAGCGGGAGGGCCTGGTAACGCCTACGAGCAGTACTTC	CASSLALAGGPGNAYEQYF
TRBJ2-1	TRBD1	once	TRBV11-2	TGTGCCAGCAGGTCAAGGTTGGGACAGCCTGGGAATGAGCAGTTCTTC	CASRSRLGQPGNEQFF
TRBJ1-5	NA	NA	TRBV28	TGTGCCAGCTCCGGGAAGCCCCCTTTTTTGTGGCATTTT	CASSGKPPFLWHF
TRBJ1-2	NA	NA	TRBV6-2/TRBV6-3	TGTGCCAGCAGTTACGTGTCAGGACAGCTTGGCTACACCTTC	CASSYVSGQLGYTF
TRBJ2-2	TRBD2	once	TRBV2	TGTGCCAGCAGAGGACTAGCGGGAGGGACCGGGGAGCTGTTTTTT	CASRGLAGGTGELFF
TRBJ1-1	NA	NA	TRBV5-1	TGCGCCAGCAGCATCAACCCGGGAGGGAACACTGAAGCTTTCTTT	CASSINPGGNTEAFF
TRBJ1-1	NA	few	TRBV7-9	TGTGCCAGCAGCAAGGACAATTATAACACTGAAGCTTTCTTT	CASSKDNYNTEAFF
TRBJ2-7	TRBD1	few	TRBV30	TGTGCCTGGAGTGGAGAGGGACAGCTGAACTCCTACGAGCAGTACTTC	CAWSGEGQLNSYEQYF
TRBJ2-6	NA	few	TRBV4-3	TGCGCCAGCAGACAAGATCTAACTGGGGCCAACGTCCTGACTTTC	CASRQDLTGANVLTF
TRBJ2-1	NA	NA	TRBV5-1	TGCGCCAGCAGCTTGGGGGGAGCGGTCTCCTACAATGAGCAGTTCTTC	CASSLGGAVSYNEQFF
TRBJ1-4	TRBD1	NA	TRBV7-9	TGTGCCAGCAGCTTAGACGGACAGGGGGTCCGGGAAAAACTGTTTTTT	CASSLDGQGVREKLFF
TRBJ2-5	TRBD1	few	TRBV7-7	TGTGCCAGCAGCGACAGGGCCCAAGAGACCCAGTACTTC	CASSDRAQETQYF
TRBJ1-1	TRBD1	once	TRBV12-5	TGTGCTAGTGGTCCCGGACAGGGAATGAACACTGAAGCTTTCTTT	CASGPGQGMNTEAFF
TRBJ2-7	TRBD1	NA	TRBV7-6	TGTGCCAGCAGCTCGAACAGGGGCGACGAGCAGTACTTC	CASSSNRGDEQYF
TRBJ1-2	NA	NA	TRBV7-2	TGTGCCAGCAGCTGGACCGGGACTGACTATGGCTACACCTTC	CASSWTGTDYGYTF
TRBJ1-1	NA	NA	TRBV7-9	TGTGCCAGCAGCTTAGTTACAGGAAACACTGAAGCTTTCTTT	CASSLVTGNTEAFF
TRBJ2-5	NA	NA	TRBV5-1	TGCGCCAGCAGCTTGGCCGACAGGCAAACCCAGTACTTC	CASSLADRQTQYF
TRBJ1-1	TRBD1	NA	TRBV6-2/TRBV6-3	TGTGCCAGCAGTTCCAGAAGACAGGGGAAGGTTGGCACTGAAGCTTTCTTT	CASSSRRQGKVGTEAFF
TRBJ1-2	TRBD1	NA	TRBV5-4	TGTGCCAGCAGCGGGGGACAGGTGATCTATGGCTACACCTTC	CASSGGQVIYGYTF
TRBJ1-2	TRBD1	NA	TRBV4-1	TGCGCCAGCAGCCAAGCCCCGACAGGGGGGTATGGCTACACCTTC	CASSQAPTGGYGYTF
TRBJ1-3	TRBD1	NA	TRBV7-2	TGTGCCAGCAGCCATACAGGGGCTGGAAACACCATATATTTT	CASSHTGAGNTIYF
TRBJ2-1	NA	NA	TRBV7-2	TGTGCCAGCAGCTTAGCGGGCGGGTACTACAATGAGCAGTTCTTC	CASSLAGGYYNEQFF
TRBJ1-1	NA	NA	TRBV3-1/TRBV3-2	TGTGCCAGCAGCCAAGAAGGAGTGGCGGGGAACACTGAAGCTTTCTTT	CASSQEGVAGNTEAFF
TRBJ1-2	NA	few	TRBV4-3	TGCGCCAGCAGCCAAGATACGACAGATTCCTATGGCTACACCTTC	CASSQDTTDSYGYTF
TRBJ2-2	NA	NA	TRBV10-3	TGTGCCACCGGGTCCACCGCCGGGGAGCTGTTTTTT	CATGSTAGELFF
TRBJ1-2	TRBD1	NA	TRBV19	TGTGCCAGTGTCACAGGGGGCGACTATGGCTACACCTTC	CASVTGGDYGYTF
TRBJ2-7	NA	NA	TRBV19	TGTGCCAGTGAGGGGGCCTACGAGCAGTACTTC	CASEGAYEQYF
TRBJ2-7	TRBD1	NA	TRBV24-1	TGTGCCACCAGTGATTTGCGGACAGGGAACGAGCAGTACTTC	CATSDLRTGNEQYF
TRBJ2-1	TRBD2	NA	TRBV11-2	TGTGCCAGCAGCCCCCTCGGGACTAGCGGGGGGGACAATGAGCAGTTCTTC	CASSPLGTSGGDNEQFF
TRBJ1-5	NA	NA	TRBV19	TGTGCCAGTAGTATGAGCTTTGAGGCGGCCCAGCCCCAGCATTTT	CASSMSFEAAQPQHF
TRBJ2-7	NA	NA	TRBV5-1	TGCGCCAGCAGCTTGACGGGTCAGGGCTACGAGCAGTACTTC	CASSLTGQGYEQYF
TRBJ2-3	TRBD2	NA	TRBV4-3	TGCGCCAGCAGCCAGGGCCTAGCGGGGGGGCAGGATACGCAGTATTTT	CASSQGLAGGQDTQYF
TRBJ2-7	TRBD2	NA	TRBV7-2	TGTGCCAGCAGCCCGTATAGGGCTAGCGGAACCTACGAGCAGTACTTC	CASSPYRASGTYEQYF
TRBJ2-7	NA	NA	TRBV10-1	TGCGCCAGCAGTGATCGCTACGAGCAGTACTTC	CASSDRYEQYF
TRBJ2-5	TRBD2	once	TRBV3-1/TRBV3-2	TGTGCCAGCAGCCAAGTGCGGACTAGCGGGGAGGGAGAGACCCAGTACTTC	CASSQVRTSGEGETQYF
TRBJ2-1	TRBD2	NA	TRBV6-5	TGTGCCAGCAGTTACCGGGGACTAGCACACAATGAGCAGTTCTTC	CASSYRGLAHNEQFF
TRBJ2-7	NA	NA	TRBV5-4	TGTGCCAGCAGCTTGGCAGGGGCCGAGCAGTACTTC	CASSLAGAEQYF
TRBJ2-2	TRBD2	NA	TRBV19	TGTGCCAGTAGTATCGGGGGGGTAGGCACCGGGGAGCTGTTTTTT	CASSIGGVGTGELFF
TRBJ2-2	TRBD2	NA	TRBV7-9	TGTGCCAGCAGCTTTGACTCTAGCGGGGCGAACACCGGGGAGCTGTTTTTT	CASSFDSSGANTGELFF
TRBJ1-6	TRBD1	NA	TRBV6-6	TGTGCCACGGCACTCAGGGGGGCGAATTCACCCCTCCACTTT	CATALRGANSPLHF
TRBJ1-1	TRBD1	NA	TRBV6-5	TGTGCCAGCACTAGTAGGACAGGGGCTTACACTGAAGCTTTCTTT	CASTSRTGAYTEAFF
TRBJ1-2	NA	once	TRBV4-3	TGCGCCAGCAGCCAAGGACGGAGCTTCTATGGCTACACCTTC	CASSQGRSFYGYTF
TRBJ1-1	NA	NA	TRBV6-1	TGTGCCAGCAGTGAGACTCAGGGTATCGCTTTCTTT	CASSETQGIAFF
TRBJ1-4	NA	NA	TRBV7-9	TGTGCCAGCAGCTTATTCCGTAATGAAAAACTGTTTTTT	CASSLFRNEKLFF
TRBJ2-2	TRBD1	NA	TRBV6-2/TRBV6-3	TGTGCCAGCAGCCCTCTCGGGACAGGGGGCAACGGAAACACCGGGGAGCTGTTTTTT	CASSPLGTGGNGNTGELFF
TRBJ2-7	NA	once	TRBV4-1	TGCGCCAGCAGCCAAGTTGGCACCTACGAGCAGTACTTC	CASSQVGTYEQYF
TRBJ2-3	NA	NA	TRBV6-2/TRBV6-3	TGTGCCAGCAGTTACTCGGCGCGGGGGCCCACAGATACGCAGTATTTT	CASSYSARGPTDTQYF
TRBJ2-2	NA	NA	TRBV9	TGTGCCAGCTCCCCCGTCGGGGGAAACACCGGGGAGCTGTTTTTT	CASSPVGGNTGELFF
TRBJ2-7	NA	NA	TRBV5-8	TGTGCCAGCAGCTTGGTTATCGGACCCGGCGGGGAGCAGTACTTC	CASSLVIGPGGEQYF
TRBJ2-5	NA	NA	TRBV7-3	TGTGCCAGCAGCTTAACCGGCACGGAGGGAAGCCAGTACTTC	CASSLTGTEGSQYF
TRBJ2-3	NA	NA	TRBV5-4	TGTGCCAGCAGCTTGACAGTCCCAACCACAGATACGCAGTATTTT	CASSLTVPTTDTQYF
TRBJ1-6	NA	NA	TRBV5-6	TGTGCCAGCAGCTTGGATGGGGGGAATAATTCACCCCTCCACTTT	CASSLDGGNNSPLHF
TRBJ1-1	NA	NA	TRBV19	TGTGCCAGTAGTCCGCGGACGGGAGTGAACACTGAAGCTTTCTTT	CASSPRTGVNTEAFF
TRBJ1-1	NA	once	TRBV18	TGTGCCAGCTCACCGTCGGGTTATGAAGCTTTCTTT	CASSPSGYEAFF
TRBJ1-2	TRBD1	many	TRBV12-5	TGTGCTAGTGGCCTGACCTCCGGGACAGGGGGCGTTGGCTACACCTTC	CASGLTSGTGGVGYTF
TRBJ1-1	NA	NA	TRBV6-4	TGTGCCAGCAGTGACGGAAGGGCGGAAGGGGTTTTCTTT	CASSDGRAEGVFF
TRBJ2-2	NA	NA	TRBV19	TGTGCCAGTAGTGGCACATCGAACACCGGGGAGCTGTTTTTT	CASSGTSNTGELFF
TRBJ2-1	NA	NA	TRBV7-2	TGTGCCAGCAGCTTTTCGGGGCTAGCGTTCGATGAGCAGTTCTTC	CASSFSGLAFDEQFF
TRBJ2-2	TRBD1	NA	TRBV27	TGTGCCAGCAGTTTCGGACAGGTTGAAAGCGGGGAGCTGTTTTTT	CASSFGQVESGELFF